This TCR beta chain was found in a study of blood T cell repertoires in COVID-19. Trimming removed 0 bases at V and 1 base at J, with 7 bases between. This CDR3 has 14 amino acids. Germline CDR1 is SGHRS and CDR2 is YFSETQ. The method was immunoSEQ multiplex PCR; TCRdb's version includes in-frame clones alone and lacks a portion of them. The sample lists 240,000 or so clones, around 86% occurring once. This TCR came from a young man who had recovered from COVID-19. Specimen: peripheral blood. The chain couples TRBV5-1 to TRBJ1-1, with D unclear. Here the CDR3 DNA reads TGCGCCAGCAGCTTGGAGACAAAGAACACTGAAGCTTTCTTT. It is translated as CASSLETKNTEAFF.